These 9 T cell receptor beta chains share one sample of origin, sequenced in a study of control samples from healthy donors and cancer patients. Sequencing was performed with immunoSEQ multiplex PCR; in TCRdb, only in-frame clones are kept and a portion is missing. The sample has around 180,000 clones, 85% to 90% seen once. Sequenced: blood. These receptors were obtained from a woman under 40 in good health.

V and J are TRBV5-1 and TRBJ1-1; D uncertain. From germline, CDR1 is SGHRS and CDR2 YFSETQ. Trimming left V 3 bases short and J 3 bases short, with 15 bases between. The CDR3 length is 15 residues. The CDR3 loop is CASSSSQVRDTEAFF. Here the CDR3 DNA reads TGCGCCAGCAGCTCATCGCAGGTACGGGACACTGAAGCTTTCTTT. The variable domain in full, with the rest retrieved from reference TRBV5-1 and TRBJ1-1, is KAGVTQTPRYLIKTRGQQVTLSCSPISGHRSVSWYQQTPGQGLQFLFEYFSETQRNKGNFPGRFSGRQFSNSRSEMNVSTLELGDSALYLCASSSSQVRDTEAFFGQGTRLTVV.

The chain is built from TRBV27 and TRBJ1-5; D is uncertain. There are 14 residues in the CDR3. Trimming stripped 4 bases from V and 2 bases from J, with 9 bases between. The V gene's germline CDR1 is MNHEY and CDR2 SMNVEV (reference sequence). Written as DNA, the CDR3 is TGTGCCAGCAGTTCCGGGCCGGGCAATCAGCCCCAGCATTTT. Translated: CASSSGPGNQPQHF.

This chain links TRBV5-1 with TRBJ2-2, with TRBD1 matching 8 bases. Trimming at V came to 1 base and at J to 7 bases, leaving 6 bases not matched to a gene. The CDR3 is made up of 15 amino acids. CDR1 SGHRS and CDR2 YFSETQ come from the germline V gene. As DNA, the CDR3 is TGCGCCAGCAGCTTGAATGCAGGGGGCATCGGGGAGCTGTTTTTT. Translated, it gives CASSLNAGGIGELFF.

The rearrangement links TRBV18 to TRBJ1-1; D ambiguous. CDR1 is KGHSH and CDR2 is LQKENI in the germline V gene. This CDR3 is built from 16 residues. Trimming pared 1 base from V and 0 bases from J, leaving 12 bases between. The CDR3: CASSPQPDIMNTEAFF. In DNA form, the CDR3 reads TGTGCCAGCTCACCACAGCCAGATATCATGAACACTGAAGCTTTCTTT.

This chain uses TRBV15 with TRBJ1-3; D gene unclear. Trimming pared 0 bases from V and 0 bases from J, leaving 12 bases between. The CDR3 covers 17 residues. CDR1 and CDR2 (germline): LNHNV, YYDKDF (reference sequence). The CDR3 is CATSRDPGVGSGNTIYF. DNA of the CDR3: TGTGCCACCAGCAGAGATCCTGGGGTCGGCTCTGGAAACACCATATATTTT.

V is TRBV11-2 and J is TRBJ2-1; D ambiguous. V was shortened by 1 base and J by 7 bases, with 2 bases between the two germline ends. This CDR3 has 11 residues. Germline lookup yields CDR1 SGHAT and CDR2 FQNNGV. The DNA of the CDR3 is TGTGCCAGCAGCTTAGTTAATGAGCAGTTCTTC. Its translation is CASSLVNEQFF.

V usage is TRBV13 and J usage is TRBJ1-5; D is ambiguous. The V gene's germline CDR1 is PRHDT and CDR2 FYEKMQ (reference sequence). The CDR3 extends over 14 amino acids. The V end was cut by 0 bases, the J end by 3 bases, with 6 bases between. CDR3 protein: CASSLGQNNQPQHF. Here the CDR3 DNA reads TGTGCCAGCAGCTTAGGGCAGAACAATCAGCCCCAGCATTTT.

CDR3 nucleotide sequence: TGTGCCATCAGTGAGTCGGCAGGGCGGAGCACTGAAGCTTTCTTT. This sequence encodes CAISESAGRSTEAFF. The rearrangement uses TRBV10-3 and TRBJ1-1; perhaps TRBD1 as D (5 bases). The CDR3 has 15 residues. Germline CDR1 ENHRY, CDR2 SYGVKD. V was pared by 0 bases and J by 4 bases, with 12 bases between.

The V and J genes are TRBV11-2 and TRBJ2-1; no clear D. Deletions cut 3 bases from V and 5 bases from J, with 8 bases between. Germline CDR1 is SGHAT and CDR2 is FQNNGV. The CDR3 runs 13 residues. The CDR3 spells CASSFINNNEQFF. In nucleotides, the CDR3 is TGTGCCAGCAGCTTTATAAATAACAATGAGCAGTTCTTC.